This T cell receptor beta chain came from a study of human T cells and chemical hapten exposure. Time point of the sample: patch test 2, 6 weeks after DPC sensitization. Treatment given: therapeutic diphenylcyclopropenone sensitization with weekly scalp DPC. This clonotype was observed many times. Trimming pared 2 bases from V and 7 bases from J, leaving 11 bases between. Germline V gene data show CDR1 as KGHSH and CDR2 as LQKENI. CDR3 length: 13 residues. TCRdb recomputed calls from the RACE reads with MiXCR, one row per CDR3 protein. Among about 54,000 distinct CDR3 sequences listed, 9.5% to 10% were seen once.

The material was whole blood, obtained in connection with sensitization to the hapten diphenylcyclopropenone (DPC). The origin of this receptor is a woman aged 45-65 years with alopecia areata. Some clones in this sample may be carry-over from other donors' samples. The chain joins TRBV18 to TRBJ1-1; D may be TRBD1 (5 bases). The chain's CDR3 is CASSPDGTVEAFF. The CDR3 coding sequence is TGTGCCAGCTCACCAGATGGGACGGTTGAAGCTTTCTTT.